This T cell receptor beta chain stems from a study of T cell responses to AZD1222 COVID-19 vaccine. V trimming: 4 bases; J trimming: 4 bases; junction bases outside the gene matches: 7. Germline V gene sequence: CDR1 SGHAT, CDR2 FQDESV (reference sequence). This CDR3 has 15 residues. The table came from immunoSEQ multiplex PCR; TCRdb's copy has only in-frame clones and leaves some out. The sample holds about 110,000 clones, about 90% seen once. The receptor was derived from an adult in good health. Source: peripheral blood, taken on day 0 of AZD1222 vaccination. The gene calls are TRBV11-1 and TRBJ2-1, with 7 bases aligning to TRBD2. CDR3 in DNA: TGTGCCAGCAGCTCAAAGCGGGGCCAGTACAATGAGCAGTTCTTC. Its translation: CASSSKRGQYNEQFF.